The subject of this entry is one T cell receptor beta chain. The specificity of this receptor is unknown. Base quality data are lacking; no much larger clone is found one base away. Stable Graves' hyperthyroidism was defined as the absence of progression to ophthalmopathy over 18 months of follow-up. Hyperthyroidism patients were newly diagnosed, had a disease duration of under 2 months, and were aged 18 to 65 years. Any patient with an uncontrolled infection, another autoimmune disease, pregnancy or lactation was excluded. Diagnoses were established on the basis of clinical symptoms, serum thyroxine and TRAb, thyroid ultrasound, and orbital computed tomography. Total RNA was extracted using Trizol reagent, and RNA quality was assessed on an Agilent 2100 Bioanalyzer. The germline V gene supplies CDR1 SGHAT and CDR2 FQNNGV. The cysteine opens and the phenylalanine closes a CDR3 of 16 amino acids. The retained sequence is limited to the CDR3, 48 bases, with the frame set at the first base. Trimming accounts for 8 bases at V and 4 bases at J, while the number of junction bases matched to no gene is 13.

The source of the sample is a study of T cells in Graves' hyperthyroidism and ophthalmopathy (dated by TCRdb to the late 2010s). In the study overall: To identify TCR V-J signatures that set the groups apart, the researchers used a discovery cohort of 100 patients, made up of 40 to 45 with Graves' ophthalmopathy and about 60 with stable Graves' hyperthyroidism. Whether ophthalmopathy could be predicted prospectively was tested in an independent validation cohort made up of approximately 19 hyperthyroidism patients plus 17 patients who later progressed to ophthalmopathy. The 100 or so discovery patients were divided at random into training and test sets in a 7:3 ratio. In addition, the study compared T-cell repertoires in thyroid tissue and in blood from six Graves' hyperthyroidism patients. After blood sampling, hyperthyroidism patients were treated with methimazole at a starting dose of 30 mg daily, and ophthalmopathy patients were treated with high-dose intravenous methylprednisolone. According to the paper, TCR Vbeta CDR3 sequencing was carried out on some 130 peripheral blood samples, which came from 40 to 45 ophthalmopathy, 75 or so hyperthyroidism and about 17 progressor patients. On the study overall, not on this receptor specifically: In cross-validation, a model built on a 13 V-J signature told ophthalmopathy apart from stable hyperthyroidism with approximately 91% sensitivity and around 81% specificity, and in testing the same model reached 80%/75%. Most expanded thyroid clonotypes (frequency above 0.001) were also detected in blood, suggesting blood repertoires may reflect thyroid immune responses. No statistical method was used to fix the sample size in advance, and group allocation was not hidden from the investigators. During validation, the model predicted progression to ophthalmopathy a median of approximately six months ahead of onset, with 70.59% sensitivity and 72.22% specificity.

Amplification of TCR beta CDR3 regions was carried out from RNA transcripts. The TCR CDR3 was subjected to a first round of RT-PCR using the HTBI primer set and the Qiagen OneStep RT-PCR kit. Libraries were constructed in a second round of multiplex PCR, after which size selection and purification were carried out. Libraries were sequenced paired-end with 100 bp reads on an Illumina HiSeq2000. The source study handled its data this way. SOAPnuke was used to process the raw data, with reads discarded if the reads contained adapters or uncalled bases, had a mean Phred below 15, or lacked an exact constant-primer or identifier match. High-quality paired reads were merged using COPE v1.2.5, and each unique nucleotide sequence was defined as a clonotype. MiTCR v1.1 was used to align clonotypes to the IMGT TRBV, TRBD and TRBJ reference segments. The analysis included only V-J combinations with a frequency above 0.0001, which together covered about 99% of the repertoires. The TCS score was defined as the ratio of F50 (clonal expansion) to E x V (chaos), calculated using BLOSUM62-based TCRdist between CDR3 peptides within each V-J. Welch's t-statistics and random forest reduced around 520 V-J features to 13, which were used in a naive Bayes classifier (R e1071). The similarity between thyroid and blood repertoires was quantified using the Morisita-Horn index. The public reads were reprocessed in TCRdb via fastp at Q25 and MiXCR, keeping in-frame beta chains. Rows matching on CDR3 protein sequence are summarized as one entry with the most common DNA and genes. The V and J calls follow TCRdb's processing rather than the paper's. This sample lists fewer than 750,000 distinct CDR3 sequences; around 46% were detected once. The ten biggest clones cover approximately 8.4% of the sample.

Here the chain combines TRBV11-2 and TRBJ1-4; 7 central bases correspond to TRBD1. The clonotype originates from a woman under 30 with Graves' hyperthyroidism. Sequencing was performed on peripheral blood or thyroid tissue (not recorded which). Here is the DNA: TGTGCCAGCTCCACGCAGGGGGGGCAAAGTAATGAAAAACTGTTTTTT. This yields the protein CASSTQGGQSNEKLFF. Full variable domain (CDR3 extended with the reference TRBV11-2 and TRBJ1-4 proteins): EAGVAQSPRYKIIEKRQSVAFWCNPISGHATLYWYQQILGQGPKLLIQFQNNGVVDDSQLPKDRFSAERLKGVDSTLKIQPAKLEDSAVYLCASSTQGGQSNEKLFFGSGTQLSVL.